The TCR beta chain under discussion was sequenced for a study of blood T cell repertoires in COVID-19. Looking at the study overall: The analysed material was cDNA or gDNA that came from T cells, B-cell-depleted T cells, or PBMCs.

CDR3 length: 15 amino acids. Germline CDR1 MNHEY, CDR2 SVGAGI. The V end lost 1 base, the J end lost 5 bases, and 14 bases lay between the germline ends. Libraries were prepared by immunoSEQ multiplex PCR; TCRdb keeps only in-frame clonotypes and omits some of them. The sample lists about 110,000 clones; 80% were seen once. The material sequenced was peripheral blood. This clonotype was sampled from a human donor in a cohort sampled during active or convalescent COVID-19. The V and J genes are TRBV6-5 and TRBJ2-5, with a weak D call TRBD1 (7 bases). The CDR3 protein is CASSYYGRGVETQYF. The CDR3 DNA reads as TGTGCCAGCAGTTACTATGGCAGGGGGGTTGAGACCCAGTACTTC.